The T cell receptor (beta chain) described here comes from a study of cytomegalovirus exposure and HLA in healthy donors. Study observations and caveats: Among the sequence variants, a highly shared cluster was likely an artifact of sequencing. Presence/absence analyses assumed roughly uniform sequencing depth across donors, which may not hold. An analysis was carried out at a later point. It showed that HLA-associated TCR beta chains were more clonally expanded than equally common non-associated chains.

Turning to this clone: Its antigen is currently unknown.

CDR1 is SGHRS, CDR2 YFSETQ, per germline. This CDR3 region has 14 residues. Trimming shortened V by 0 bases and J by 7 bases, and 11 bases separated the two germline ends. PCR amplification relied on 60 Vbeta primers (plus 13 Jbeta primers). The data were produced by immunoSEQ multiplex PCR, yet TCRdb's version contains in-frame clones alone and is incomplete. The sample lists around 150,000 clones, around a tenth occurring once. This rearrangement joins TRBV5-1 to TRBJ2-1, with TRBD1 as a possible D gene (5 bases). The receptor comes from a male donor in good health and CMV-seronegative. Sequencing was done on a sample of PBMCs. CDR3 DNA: TGCGCCAGCAGCTTGGAGGCAGGGCGGAATGAGCAGTTCTTC. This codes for CASSLEAGRNEQFF.